This T cell receptor (beta chain) was sequenced during a study of T cell clusters in autoimmune cytopenias. Each sample's input was approximately 270 ng genomic DNA, 35,000 to 40,000 genome equivalents. CDR1 is SGHRS, CDR2 YFSETQ, per germline. This CDR3 is 16 amino acids long. TRB was amplified by touch-down multiplex PCR, primer pools A and B combined. No DNA is given; TCRdb re-called the multiplex PCR reads and lists each CDR3 protein once. Across about 5,000 distinct CDR3 sequences, the top ten clones capture 45% to 55% of the sample. Another study also made use of these data, one on T cell repertoires in aging, cancer and after chemotherapy. From that paper: Pre- and post-chemotherapy samples were paired from chronic lymphocytic leukemia patients treated with fludarabine- or bendamustine-based regimens. Some 10 million TCR reads were in the whole dataset. Age-matched healthy donors had significantly more diverse, less clonal blood TCR repertoires than untreated cancer patients. Healthy donors lost TCR diversity with age mainly through richness, cancer patients through richness and evenness.

The receptor's source is a human donor with chronic lymphocytic leukemia. The donor label of this sample is uncertain. This chain joins TRBV5-1 and TRBJ2-7; the D call of TRBD1 rests on TCRdb alone, since no DNA is present to check it. What was sequenced was peripheral blood. The CDR3 loop reads CASSLDWGHSSYEQYF.